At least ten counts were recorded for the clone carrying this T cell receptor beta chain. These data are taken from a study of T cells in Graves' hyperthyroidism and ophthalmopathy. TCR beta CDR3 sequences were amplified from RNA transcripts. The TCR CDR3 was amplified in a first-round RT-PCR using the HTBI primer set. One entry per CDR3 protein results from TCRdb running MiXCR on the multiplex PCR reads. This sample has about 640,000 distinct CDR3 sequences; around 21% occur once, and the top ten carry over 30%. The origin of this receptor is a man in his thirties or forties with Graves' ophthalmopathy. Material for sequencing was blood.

CDR3: CASSHMGEPRTDTQYF. The CDR3 DNA reads as TGTGCCAGCAGTCACATGGGGGAGCCCCGCACAGATACGCAGTATTTT. The rearrangement uses TRBV2 and TRBJ2-3; TRBD1 or TRBD2 may be the D gene (5 bases each). CDR1 is SNHLY, CDR2 FYNNEI, per germline. V was trimmed by 5 bases and J by 1 base, leaving 16 bases between them. The CDR3 covers 16 residues.